This TCR beta chain derives from a study of tumor-infiltrating lymphocytes in primary liver carcinoma. Study-level background: These patients were men and women whose ages were 30 to 69 years.

As concerns this clonotype: Its antigen is unidentified. One end of the junction is discordant with germline, which a read error may explain.

Study-wide points: Whereas tumor region pairs overlapped more, tumor-adjacent and tumor-blood pairs overlapped less.

From about 490 ng of total RNA, TCR beta-specific cDNA was reverse-transcribed using a constant-region primer. Slightly modified ARM-PCR served as the procedure for the TCR beta libraries. These libraries came from three rounds of nested multiplex PCR. A C-beta reverse primer was combined with TRBV1-TRBV30 forward primers in the first two PCR rounds, and each round had approximately 9 cycles. TCRdb re-derived calls from the multiplex PCR reads in MiXCR, one entry per CDR3 protein. The sample carries under 45,000 distinct CDR3 sequences, 74% recorded once. Unsorted bulk tissue, about 19-32 mg of it, served as the source for co-extraction of RNA and DNA. The length of the CDR3 is 13 residues.

Sequenced sample: liver tumor tissue from sampling region 4. Subset noted: tumor region T4, right-lateral pole. This chain connects TRBV12-3 or TRBV12-4 to TRBJ1-1; D gene ambiguous. The source is a man aged 35 to 55 with primary liver carcinoma and hepatitis B virus infection. The CDR3 is CASSRKLNIEASF. The DNA of the CDR3 is TGTGCCAGCAGTCGAAAGTTGAACATTGAAGCTTCCTTT.